The 6 T cell receptor beta chains reported below all come from one sample, sequenced in a study of blood T cell repertoires in COVID-19. Assay: immunoSEQ multiplex PCR; the TCRdb copy retains only in-frame clones and omits some. The sample shows approximately 230,000 clones, roughly 80% of them seen only once. Sequenced: peripheral blood. These receptors were collected from a woman in her 40s with active or convalescent COVID-19.

This chain uses TRBV19 with TRBJ1-5; 7 positions match TRBD1. Germline-derived CDR1 and CDR2 are LNHDA and SQIVND (reference sequence). The J segment lost 6 bases and the V segment lost 5 bases, leaving 16 bases of the junction unmatched. The CDR3 has 17 amino acids. The CDR3 protein is CASSEGQGVFFGQPQHF. The CDR3 nucleotides are TGTGCCAGTAGTGAGGGGCAGGGGGTTTTTTTTGGTCAGCCCCAGCATTTT.

The chain joins TRBV23-1 to TRBJ2-1; D is possibly TRBD2 (5 bases). Being an ORF, TRBV23-1 has a function that is uncertain. Deletions cut 8 bases from V and 6 bases from J, with 14 bases between. This CDR3 region has 13 residues. This chain's CDR3 is CASCPDRGNEQFF. In DNA, the CDR3 is TGCGCCAGCTGCCCCGACCGGGGCAATGAGCAGTTCTTC.

Note on this clone: Other DNA sequences within the sample encode an identical CDR3. The chain employs TRBV7-3 and TRBJ2-2; possible D gene TRBD1, 6 bases. Germline V CDR1 and CDR2: SGHTA, FQGTGA. Trimming shortened V by 5 bases and J by 6 bases, and 10 bases separated the two germline ends. CDR3 size: 13 residues. Here the CDR3 reads CASSPQGAGELFF. The CDR3 DNA reads TGTGCCAGCAGCCCACAGGGAGCCGGGGAGCTGTTTTTT.

The J gene is TRBJ2-3, the V gene TRBV7-3, with 7 bases matching TRBD1. CDR1 SGHTA and CDR2 FQGTGA come from the germline V gene. The CDR3 contains 15 residues. Trimming cost V 5 bases and J 5 bases; bases outside gene matches: 10. Written as DNA, the CDR3 is TGTGCCAGCAGCCCGCGAGGGGGCCAAATAGATACGCAGTATTTT. Residues: CASSPRGGQIDTQYF.

The rearrangement joins TRBV5-1 to TRBJ2-3; no definite D call. The CDR3 totals 13 residues. Trimming removed 9 bases from V and 1 base from J, with 12 bases in between. The germline CDR1 and CDR2 sequences are SGHRS and YFSETQ. The CDR3 sequence is CATTISGTDTQYF. In nucleotides, the CDR3 is TGCGCCACCACTATCAGCGGCACAGATACGCAGTATTTT.

This chain links TRBV11-2 with TRBJ2-7, with a tentative D call TRBD2 (6 bases). The germline CDR1 and CDR2 sequences are SGHAT and FQNNGV. This CDR3 has 15 residues. V lost 5 bases and J 3 bases, leaving 17 bases between the germline ends. This CDR3 reads CASSLMGGMGYEQYV. The CDR3 coding sequence is TGTGCCAGCAGCCTCATGGGCGGGATGGGCTACGAGCAGTACGTC.